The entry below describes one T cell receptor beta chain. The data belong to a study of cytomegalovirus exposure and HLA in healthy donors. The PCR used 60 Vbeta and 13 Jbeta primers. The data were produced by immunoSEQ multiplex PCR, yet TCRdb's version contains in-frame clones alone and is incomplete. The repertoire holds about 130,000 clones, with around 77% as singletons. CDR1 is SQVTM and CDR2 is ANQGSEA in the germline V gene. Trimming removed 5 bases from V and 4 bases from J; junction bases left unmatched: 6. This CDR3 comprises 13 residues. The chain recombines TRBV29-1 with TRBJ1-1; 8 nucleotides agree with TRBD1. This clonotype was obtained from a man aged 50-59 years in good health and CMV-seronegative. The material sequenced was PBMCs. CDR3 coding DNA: TGCAGCGTTTCCAGGGGGCTGGGCACTGAAGCTTTCTTT. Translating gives CSVSRGLGTEAFF.